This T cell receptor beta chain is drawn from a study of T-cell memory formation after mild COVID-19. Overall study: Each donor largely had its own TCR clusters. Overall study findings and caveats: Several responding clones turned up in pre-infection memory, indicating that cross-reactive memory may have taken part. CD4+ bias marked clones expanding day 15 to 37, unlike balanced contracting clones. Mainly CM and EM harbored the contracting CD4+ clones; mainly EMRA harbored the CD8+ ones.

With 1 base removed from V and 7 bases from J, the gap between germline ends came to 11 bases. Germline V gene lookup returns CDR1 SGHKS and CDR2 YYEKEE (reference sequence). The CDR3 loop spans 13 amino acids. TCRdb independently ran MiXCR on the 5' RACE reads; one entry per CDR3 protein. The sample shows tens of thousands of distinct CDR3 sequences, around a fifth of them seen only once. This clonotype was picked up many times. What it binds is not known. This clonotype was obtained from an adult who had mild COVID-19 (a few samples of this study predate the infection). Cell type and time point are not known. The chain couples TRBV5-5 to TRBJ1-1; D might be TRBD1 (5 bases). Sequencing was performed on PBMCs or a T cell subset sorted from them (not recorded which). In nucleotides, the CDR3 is TGTGCCAGCAGCTTGTGGGAGCAGGGTGAAGCTTTCTTT. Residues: CASSLWEQGEAFF.